The 28 T cell receptor beta chains given below trace back to one sample, sequenced in a study of blood T cell repertoires in COVID-19. Here immunoSEQ multiplex PCR was the method, and the copy in TCRdb shows in-frame clones only, minus some. This table holds 100,000 to 120,000 clones, 84% found once. Sequenced input: peripheral blood. The receptors shown here come from a woman between 40 and 50 years old with acute or convalescent COVID-19.

This clone was detected a few times. The rearrangement links TRBV4-1 to TRBJ1-5, with a possible D match to TRBD1 (6 bases). The CDR3 sequence is 15 residues long. CDR1 is MGHRA and CDR2 is YSYEKL in the germline V gene. Trimming stripped 4 bases from V and 6 bases from J, with 16 bases between. The CDR3 coding sequence is TGCGCCAGCAGCCGGGAGTACAGGGTAGGTCAGCCCCAGCATTTT. Translated, it gives CASSREYRVGQPQHF.

This chain joins TRBV12-5 and TRBJ1-6; a possible D gene is TRBD1 (6 bases). The CDR3 is 13 residues long. The V end lost 6 bases, the J end lost 6 bases, and 9 bases lay between the germline ends. In germline, CDR1 is LGHNT, CDR2 FRNRAP. CDR3: CASGPGANSPLHF. As DNA, the CDR3 is TGTGCTAGTGGCCCAGGGGCTAATTCACCCCTCCACTTT.

This chain uses TRBV7-2 with TRBJ2-3; tentatively, D is TRBD1 (8 bases). Germline CDR1 and CDR2: SGHTA and FQGNSA. This CDR3 has 16 residues. V was cut by 1 base and J by 4 bases, with 15 bases left in between. This chain's CDR3 is CASSLDRTGRADTQYF. In nucleotides, the CDR3 is TGTGCCAGCAGCTTAGATAGGACAGGGAGGGCAGATACGCAGTATTTT.

The chain recombines TRBV4-1 with TRBJ1-2, with D unclear. Germline V gene sequence: CDR1 MGHRA, CDR2 YSYEKL. The CDR3 spans 15 residues. The V gene lost 1 base and the J gene lost 7 bases, with 16 bases spanning the gap. In DNA, the CDR3 is TGCGCCAGCAGCCAAGTTGTAACGGTGCAAGCTGGCTACACCTTC. It translates to CASSQVVTVQAGYTF.

J is TRBJ1-2 and V is TRBV7-6; the D gene is possibly TRBD1 (6 bases). This CDR3 comprises 13 residues. Germline loops: CDR1 SGHVS, CDR2 FNYEAQ. The V and J ends lost 4 bases and 4 bases respectively, with 10 bases between them. The CDR3, as DNA: TGTGCCAGCAGCTCGGGGGGCCCCTATGGCTACACCTTC. Protein: CASSSGGPYGYTF.

This chain connects TRBV2 to TRBJ1-2; possibly TRBD1 for D (6 bases). V was trimmed by 7 bases and J by 5 bases, leaving 11 bases between them. Germline values: CDR1 SNHLY, CDR2 FYNNEI. This CDR3 comprises 12 residues. Here the CDR3 reads CASTYGQYGYTF. The DNA of the CDR3 is TGTGCCAGCACCTACGGACAGTATGGCTACACCTTC. Using reference TRBV2 and TRBJ1-2 for the parts outside the CDR3, the full variable domain is EPEVTQTPSHQVTQMGQEVILRCVPISNHLYFYWYRQILGQKVEFLVSFYNNEISEKSEIFDDQFSVERPDGSNFTLKIRSTKLEDSAMYFCASTYGQYGYTFGSGTRLTVV.

In this sample, this clone turned up a few times. The rearrangement links TRBV2 to TRBJ2-1; D is possibly TRBD1 (6 bases). Germline V lookup: CDR1 SNHLY, CDR2 FYNNEI. V lost 7 bases to trimming and J lost 8 bases, with 12 bases between them. The CDR3 extends over 12 amino acids. The CDR3 is CASNPQGYEQFF. CDR3 sequence (DNA): TGTGCCAGCAACCCACAGGGTTATGAGCAGTTCTTC. The full variable domain, rest sourced from reference TRBV2 and TRBJ2-1, is EPEVTQTPSHQVTQMGQEVILRCVPISNHLYFYWYRQILGQKVEFLVSFYNNEISEKSEIFDDQFSVERPDGSNFTLKIRSTKLEDSAMYFCASNPQGYEQFFGPGTRLTVL.

This clone has only one observation. The CDR3 loop is CASSQRGGNQPQHF. CDR3 nucleotides: TGCGCCAGCAGTCAACGTGGGGGGAATCAGCCCCAGCATTTT. The chain recombines TRBV23-1 with TRBJ1-5; tentative D call: TRBD1 (5 bases). TRBV23-1 is given ORF status, its function remaining uncertain. Trimming left V 2 bases short and J 4 bases short, with 9 bases between. The CDR3 consists of 14 residues.

The rearrangement uses TRBV6-4 and TRBJ1-2; D remains ambiguous. Germline V gene lookup returns CDR1 MRHNA and CDR2 SNTAGT. The CDR3 is 11 amino acids. V lost 6 bases and J lost 5, with 7 bases in between. Here the CDR3 DNA reads TGTGCCAGCAGCCGTAGTTATGGCTACACCTTC. It is translated as CASSRSYGYTF.

The chain uses TRBV5-1 and TRBJ2-1; no clear D. The CDR3 has 13 amino acids. Germline values: CDR1 SGHRS, CDR2 YFSETQ. The V and J ends lost 0 bases and 6 bases respectively, with 7 bases between them. This CDR3 is CASSLGPGNEQFF. In DNA form, the CDR3 reads TGCGCCAGCAGCTTGGGACCGGGCAATGAGCAGTTCTTC.

V usage is TRBV3-1 (or the pseudogene TRBV3-2) and J usage is TRBJ1-1; D gene ambiguous. This CDR3 region has 14 residues. Germline CDR1 is LGHDT and CDR2 is YNNKEL (reference sequence). V was pared by 0 bases and J by 3 bases, with 8 bases between. For the CDR3, the DNA is TGTGCCAGCAGCCAAGAACAGTATTACACTGAAGCTTTCTTT. Amino acids: CASSQEQYYTEAFF.

As for this clone: The same CDR3 can be traced to other DNA sequences in this sample. In DNA form, the CDR3 reads TGTGCCTGGAGCCCACAGGGGAATCAGCCCCAGCATTTT. It is translated as CAWSPQGNQPQHF. J is TRBJ1-5 and V is TRBV30; 7 positions match TRBD1. Germline loops: CDR1 GTSNPN, CDR2 SVGIG (reference sequence). The CDR3 runs 13 residues. The V and J ends lost 3 bases and 4 bases, in that order; junction bases with no gene match: 3.

The chain recombines TRBV19 with TRBJ2-5; perhaps TRBD2 as D (6 bases). The CDR3 is made up of 15 amino acids. Trimming cost V 7 bases and J 0 bases, with 15 bases left between them. Germline CDR1 LNHDA, CDR2 SQIVND (reference sequence). CDR3 sequence: CASTTGGLNQETQYF. The CDR3 DNA reads as TGTGCCAGTACTACCGGGGGACTGAACCAAGAGACCCAGTACTTC.

The chain is built from TRBV11-2 and TRBJ2-1; D not certain. Deletions cut 5 bases from V and 5 bases from J, with 16 bases between. The CDR3 extends over 15 amino acids. The germline gives CDR1 SGHAT, CDR2 FQNNGV. The CDR3 loop reads CASSLGPTLDNEQFF. The CDR3 DNA follows: TGTGCCAGCAGCCTAGGACCAACCCTAGACAATGAGCAGTTCTTC.

This clone has ten or more counts. The J gene is TRBJ1-6, the V gene TRBV18; D perhaps matches TRBD1 (6 bases). The CDR3 spans 17 residues. Germline V gene sequence: CDR1 KGHSH, CDR2 LQKENI. V dropped 0 bases and J dropped 5 bases, with 14 bases sitting between them. DNA of the CDR3: TGTGCCAGCTCACCACCGGTGGGGGCCCGAGATAATTCACCCCTCCACTTT. Protein sequence: CASSPPVGARDNSPLHF.

The rearrangement uses TRBV7-9 and TRBJ2-5; 9 positions agree with TRBD2. Germline-derived CDR1 and CDR2 are SEHNR and FQNEAQ (reference sequence). V shed 5 bases, J shed 1 base, and the junction held 5 bases outside the gene matches. The CDR3 contains 15 residues. DNA for the CDR3: TGTGCCAGCAGCCTACCAGCGGGGGGCCAAGAGACCCAGTACTTC. Encoded protein: CASSLPAGGQETQYF.

A note on this clone: One end of the junction does not line up with germline, which may come from a read error. The chain employs TRBV7-2 and TRBJ2-7; 7 positions match TRBD1. The CDR3 contains 16 residues. Germline assignment: CDR1 SGHTA and CDR2 FQGNSA. The CDR3 here is CASSVALGQASYEQYF. The CDR3 coding sequence is TGTGCCAGCAGCGTAGCGCTAGGACAGGCCTCCTACGAGCAGTACTTC.

The chain couples TRBV10-3 to TRBJ2-1; possibly TRBD2 for D (7 bases). V was clipped by 7 bases and J by 9 bases, with 10 bases between them. The CDR3 has 11 amino acids. Looked up from germline, CDR1 is ENHRY and CDR2 is SYGVKD. CDR3 nucleotide sequence: TGTGCCATCACGGGGGGCGGTGAGCAGTTCTTC. It translates to CAITGGGEQFF.

The J gene is TRBJ2-7, the V gene TRBV27; 12 bases map to TRBD2. This CDR3 is built from 15 residues. Trimming removed 3 bases from V and 2 bases from J; junction bases left unmatched: 2. The germline V gene has CDR1 MNHEY and CDR2 SMNVEV (reference sequence). CDR3 region: CASSFLAGGPYEQYF. The DNA of the CDR3 is TGTGCCAGCAGTTTTCTAGCGGGGGGGCCCTACGAGCAGTACTTC.

The V call is TRBV19, the J call TRBJ2-5; possible D gene TRBD2, 5 bases. There are 13 residues in the CDR3. V dropped 8 bases and J dropped 1 base, with 11 bases sitting between them. CDR1 and CDR2 from the germline V gene are LNHDA and SQIVND (reference sequence). The CDR3 reads CASGTRVQETQYF. The CDR3 DNA reads as TGTGCCAGTGGTACGAGGGTCCAAGAGACCCAGTACTTC.

The chain uses TRBV5-1 and TRBJ2-1; 10 bases align to TRBD2. The CDR3 consists of 17 residues. Trimming removed 0 bases from V and 8 bases from J; junction bases left unmatched: 11. CDR1 and CDR2 (germline): SGHRS, YFSETQ. For the CDR3, the DNA is TGCGCCAGCAGCTTGGGGGCCACTAGCGGGGCCTCGGATGAGCAGTTCTTC. Protein: CASSLGATSGASDEQFF.

CDR3 sequence (DNA): TGTGCCAGCAGCCCAAGGGGGCAGCCCCAGCATTTT. Its protein product is CASSPRGQPQHF. V usage is TRBV5-6 and J usage is TRBJ1-5; a possible D gene is TRBD1 (6 bases). The CDR3 consists of 12 residues. CDR1 SGHDT and CDR2 YYEEEE come from the germline V gene. V was pared by 4 bases and J by 7 bases, with 9 bases between.

The genes are TRBV19 and TRBJ2-5; D possibly corresponds to TRBD1 (5 bases). The germline V gene has CDR1 LNHDA and CDR2 SQIVND (reference sequence). This CDR3 is built from 14 residues. Trimming removed 1 base at V and 3 bases at J, with 9 bases between. CDR3 in amino acids: CASSIAGLEETQYF. The CDR3 DNA reads as TGTGCCAGTAGTATAGCAGGGTTGGAAGAGACCCAGTACTTC.

The chain combines TRBV27 with TRBJ2-2; maybe TRBD1 (6 bases). The CDR3 sequence is 14 residues long. V was shortened by 3 bases and J by 7 bases, with 12 bases between the two germline ends. Germline CDR1 reads MNHEY; CDR2 reads SMNVEV (reference sequence). The CDR3 coding sequence is TGTGCCAGCAGTTTTTCCACAGGGAACGGGGAGCTGTTTTTT. Its translation is CASSFSTGNGELFF.

The chain couples TRBV7-2 to TRBJ2-1, with TRBD2 matching over 9 bases. J was trimmed by 6 bases and V by 5 bases; bases with no gene match: 8. CDR3 size: 15 residues. The germline CDR1 and CDR2 sequences are SGHTA and FQGNSA. In DNA form, the CDR3 reads TGTGCCAGCAGCCCGGCGGGGGGGAAATCCAATGAGCAGTTCTTC. It encodes CASSPAGGKSNEQFF.

The V call is TRBV19, the J call TRBJ1-2; unclear D gene. CDR1 is LNHDA and CDR2 is SQIVND in the germline V gene (reference sequence). Trimming cost V 7 bases and J 5 bases, with 17 bases left between them. There are 14 residues in the CDR3. The CDR3 loop reads CASTRDRSYYGYTF. The CDR3 coding sequence is TGTGCCAGTACCCGGGATCGGAGCTATTATGGCTACACCTTC.

The CDR3 DNA is TGTGCCAGCAGCTATTCAGGGCTGGCTAACTATGGCTACACCTTC. As protein: CASSYSGLANYGYTF. This rearrangement joins TRBV11-2 to TRBJ1-2; D is possibly TRBD1 (5 bases). V was pared by 4 bases and J by 0 bases, with 12 bases between. Germline loops: CDR1 SGHAT, CDR2 FQNNGV. The CDR3 is 15 amino acids.

This clone was detected only once. The chain combines TRBV14 with TRBJ2-2, with D possibly matching TRBD1 (5 bases). The CDR3 is 15 residues long. Germline loops: CDR1 SGHDN, CDR2 FVKESK. Trimming removed 4 bases at V and 1 base at J, with 10 bases between. The CDR3, as DNA: TGTGCCAGCAGCCGAAACCAGGGGAACACCGGGGAGCTGTTTTTT. This encodes CASSRNQGNTGELFF.